This TCR beta chain originates from a study of T-cell reconstitution after alpha-beta-depleted transplantation in children. Molecular barcoding with unique molecular identifiers was used for the TCRbeta library. TCRdb fed the PCR reads into MiXCR, producing one record per CDR3 protein. There are more than 85,000 distinct CDR3 sequences in the sample; about a tenth occur only once, and approximately 7.9% lies in the top ten. This clonotype was recorded at least ten times. This TCR was recovered from a human donor who donated a stem cell graft to a child with acute lymphoblastic leukemia. The sequenced sample was PBMCs from the stem cell graft donor, obtained from the stem cell graft.

The CDR3 DNA sequence: TGTGCCAGCAGCTCCCTTCGAGGGGCAATAAGGGGCGAGCAGTACTTC. Residues: CASSSLRGAIRGEQYF. The chain recombines TRBV11-2 with TRBJ2-7; D tentatively fits TRBD1 or TRBD2 (5 bases each). Trimming took off 4 bases at V and 6 bases at J, with 22 bases between the two ends. Germline values: CDR1 SGHAT, CDR2 FQNNGV. There are 16 residues in the CDR3. Full variable domain (rest looked up from reference TRBV11-2 and TRBJ2-7): EAGVAQSPRYKIIEKRQSVAFWCNPISGHATLYWYQQILGQGPKLLIQFQNNGVVDDSQLPKDRFSAERLKGVDSTLKIQPAKLEDSAVYLCASSSLRGAIRGEQYFGPGTRLTVT.